Below are 15 T cell receptor beta chains sequenced from a single sample in a study of OX40 agonist ivuxolimab in advanced cancers. Clones were read by immunoSEQ multiplex PCR, and TCRdb kept only the in-frame ones, dropping some. The data show over 20,000 clones, with about 86% seen just once and roughly 25% held by the top ten. The sequencing here drew on CD4+ or CD8+ T cells sorted from blood, taken in a trial of the OX40 agonist ivuxolimab. The receptors come from an adult with an advanced solid tumor such as melanoma, head and neck, liver or kidney cancer.

The chain is built from TRBV6-1 and TRBJ2-2, with unresolved D. From germline, CDR1 is MNHNS and CDR2 SASEGT. The length of the CDR3 is 14 residues. Trimming pared 4 bases from V and 0 bases from J, leaving 6 bases between. CDR3 bases: TGTGCCAGCAGTGCCATGTCGAACACCGGGGAGCTGTTTTTT. It codes for CASSAMSNTGELFF.

This chain connects TRBV7-9 to TRBJ1-1; the D is unclear. The CDR3 extends over 14 amino acids. Germline loops: CDR1 SEHNR, CDR2 FQNEAQ (reference sequence). Trimming shortened V by 4 bases and J by 0 bases, and 9 bases separated the two germline ends. CDR3 sequence: CASSWSDLNTEAFF. The DNA of the CDR3 is TGTGCCAGCAGCTGGAGTGATCTGAACACTGAAGCTTTCTTT.

This clone was seen once. V is TRBV11-2 and J is TRBJ1-1; D possibly corresponds to TRBD1 (6 bases). CDR3 length: 15 amino acids. Per the germline V gene, CDR1 is SGHAT and CDR2 is FQNNGV. Trimming took 5 bases from V and 4 from J, leaving 17 bases between them. In DNA, the CDR3 is TGTGCCAGCAGCCCTCTGACAGGAACCCTCACTGAAGCTTTCTTT. This sequence encodes CASSPLTGTLTEAFF.

This chain joins TRBV5-1 and TRBJ1-2, with 9 bases lining up with TRBD1. CDR3 length: 14 amino acids. Germline values: CDR1 SGHRS, CDR2 YFSETQ. After removal of 2 bases from V and 2 bases from J, the junction contained 1 base not matched to a gene. The CDR3 coding sequence is TGCGCCAGCAGCTTTACAGGGGGCAACTATGGCTACACCTTC. Protein: CASSFTGGNYGYTF.

The chain uses TRBV7-6 and TRBJ1-2, with TRBD1 as a possible D gene (5 bases). The germline CDR1 and CDR2 sequences are SGHVS and FNYEAQ. The V end lost 3 bases, the J end lost 4 bases, and 18 bases lay between the germline ends. CDR3 length equals 16 residues. The DNA of the CDR3 is TGTGCCAGCAGCTTTAATCAAGGGGATCCTCTCTATGGCTACACCTTC. As protein: CASSFNQGDPLYGYTF. The full variable domain, rest sourced from reference TRBV7-6 and TRBJ1-2, is GAGVSQSPRYKVTKRGQDVALRCDPISGHVSLYWYRQALGQGPEFLTYFNYEAQQDKSGLPNDRFSAERPEGSISTLTIQRTEQRDSAMYRCASSFNQGDPLYGYTFGSGTRLTVV.

The chain carries TRBV7-8 and TRBJ1-5, with D perhaps TRBD1 (5 bases). The CDR3 has 16 residues. Germline V gives CDR1 SGHVS, CDR2 FQNEAQ. Trimming removed 1 base at V and 4 bases at J, with 14 bases between. The CDR3 DNA sequence: TGTGCCAGCAGCTTAGGTACTTGGGACCCTAATCAGCCCCAGCATTTT. This translates into CASSLGTWDPNQPQHF. Together with reference TRBV7-8 and TRBJ1-5, the CDR3 gives the full variable domain: GAGVSQSPRYKVAKRGQDVALRCDPISGHVSLFWYQQALGQGPEFLTYFQNEAQLDKSGLPSDRFFAERPEGSVSTLKIQRTQQEDSAVYLCASSLGTWDPNQPQHFGDGTRLSIL.

This clone qualifies as medium-sized. This sequence joins TRBV5-4 and TRBJ1-1, with a possible D match to TRBD1 (5 bases). This CDR3 is 14 amino acids long. The V and J ends lost 4 bases and 1 base respectively, with 11 bases between them. The germline V gene has CDR1 SGHNT and CDR2 YYREEE (reference sequence). The CDR3 sequence is CASSGRGGNTEAFF. The CDR3 coding sequence is TGTGCCAGCAGCGGAAGGGGAGGGAACACTGAAGCTTTCTTT.

This chain links TRBV6-1 with TRBJ2-2; perhaps TRBD2 as D (5 bases). Germline V gene sequence: CDR1 MNHNS, CDR2 SASEGT. V gave up 6 bases and J gave up 5 bases, with 16 bases separating them. The CDR3 totals 15 residues. The CDR3 region is CASSLTTSGTGELFF. The CDR3 DNA follows: TGTGCCAGCAGCCTGACAACTTCGGGGACCGGGGAGCTGTTTTTT.

The chain is built from TRBV5-1 and TRBJ2-1; possible D gene TRBD1, 6 bases. CDR3 length equals 17 residues. Germline values: CDR1 SGHRS, CDR2 YFSETQ. Trimming took off 0 bases at V and 2 bases at J, with 15 bases between the two ends. The CDR3 sequence is CASSLGAGQPPYNEQFF. CDR3 bases: TGCGCCAGCAGCTTGGGGGCTGGACAGCCCCCCTACAATGAGCAGTTCTTC.

The gene calls are TRBV6-5 and TRBJ2-7; TRBD2 aligns across 11 bases. This CDR3 region has 15 residues. CDR1 is MNHEY and CDR2 is SVGAGI in the germline V gene. The J segment lost 6 bases and the V segment lost 0 bases, leaving 4 bases of the junction unmatched. CDR3 sequence (DNA): TGTGCCAGCAGTTACTCGACTAGCGGGATTAGCGAGCAGTACTTC. This sequence encodes CASSYSTSGISEQYF.

The chain combines TRBV5-8 with TRBJ2-1; D call uncertain. From germline, CDR1 is SGHTS and CDR2 YDEGEE. V was pared by 2 bases and J by 4 bases, with 7 bases between. This CDR3 is 13 amino acids long. CDR3 nucleotide sequence: TGTGCCAGCAGCTTTGGATCATACAATGAGCAGTTCTTC. Amino acids: CASSFGSYNEQFF.

J is TRBJ1-5 and V is TRBV4-3; a possible D gene is TRBD1 (6 bases). Germline CDR1 reads LGHNA; CDR2 reads YSLEER. Trimming cost V 1 base and J 6 bases, with 10 bases left between them. The CDR3 sequence is 14 residues long. The CDR3 spells CASSQVTGSQPQHF. DNA for the CDR3: TGCGCCAGCAGCCAAGTAACAGGGTCTCAGCCCCAGCATTTT.

V and J are TRBV4-1 and TRBJ1-5, with 9 bases that match TRBD1. Germline trimming cut 4 bases from V and 6 bases from J; bases unmatched to any gene: 4. The CDR3 has 14 amino acids. The germline gives CDR1 MGHRA, CDR2 YSYEKL. The CDR3 region is CASSPDRGSQPQHF. DNA of the CDR3: TGCGCCAGCAGCCCGGACAGGGGTTCTCAGCCCCAGCATTTT.

This chain uses TRBV11-1 with TRBJ2-7; D is undetermined. The germline CDR1 and CDR2 sequences are SGHAT and FQDESV (reference sequence). V was clipped by 1 base and J by 2 bases, with 6 bases between them. The CDR3 runs 13 residues. The CDR3 nucleotides read TGTGCCAGCAGCTTAGGTCAGACCTACGAGCAGTACTTC. This gives the protein CASSLGQTYEQYF.

The chain is built from TRBV28 and TRBJ2-4, with D perhaps assigned TRBD1 or TRBD2 (6 bases each). Trimming took 6 bases from V and 1 from J, leaving 19 bases between them. The germline V gene encodes CDR1 MDHEN and CDR2 SYDVKM. The CDR3 is 17 residues long. The CDR3 region is CASSPRGGLSAKNIQYF. The CDR3 DNA is TGTGCCAGCAGCCCTCGAGGGGGACTCTCGGCCAAAAACATTCAGTACTTC.